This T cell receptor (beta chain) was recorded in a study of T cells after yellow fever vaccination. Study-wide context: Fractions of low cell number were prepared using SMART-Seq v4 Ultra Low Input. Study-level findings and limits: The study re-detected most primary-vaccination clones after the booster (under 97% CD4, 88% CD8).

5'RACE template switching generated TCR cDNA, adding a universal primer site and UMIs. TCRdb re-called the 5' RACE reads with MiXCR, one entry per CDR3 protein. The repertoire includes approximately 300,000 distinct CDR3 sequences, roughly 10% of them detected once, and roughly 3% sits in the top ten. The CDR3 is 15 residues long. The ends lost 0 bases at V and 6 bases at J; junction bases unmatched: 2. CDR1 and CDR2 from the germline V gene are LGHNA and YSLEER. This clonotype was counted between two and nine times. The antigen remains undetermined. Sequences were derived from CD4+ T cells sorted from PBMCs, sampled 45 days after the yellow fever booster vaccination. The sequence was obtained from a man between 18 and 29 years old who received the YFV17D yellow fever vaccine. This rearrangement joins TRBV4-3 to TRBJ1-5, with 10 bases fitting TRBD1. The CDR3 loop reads CASSQDGQGGQPQHF. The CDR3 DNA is TGCGCCAGCAGCCAAGACGGACAGGGGGGTCAGCCCCAGCATTTT.